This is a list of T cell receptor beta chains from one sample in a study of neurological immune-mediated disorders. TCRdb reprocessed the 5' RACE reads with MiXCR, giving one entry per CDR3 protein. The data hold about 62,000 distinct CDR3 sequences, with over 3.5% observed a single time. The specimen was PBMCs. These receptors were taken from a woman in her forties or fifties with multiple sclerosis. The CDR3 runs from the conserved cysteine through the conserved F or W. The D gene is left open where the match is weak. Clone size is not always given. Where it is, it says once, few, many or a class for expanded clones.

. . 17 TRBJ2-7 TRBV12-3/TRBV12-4 CASSLMGPLSPLFSSYF TGTGCCAGCAGTTTAATGGGACCTTTGAGTCCCCTTTTTAGCTCGTACTTC
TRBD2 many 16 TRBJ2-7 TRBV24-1 CATSDPTSGTFYEQYF TGTGCCACCAGTGATCCAACTAGCGGGACCTTCTACGAGCAGTACTTC
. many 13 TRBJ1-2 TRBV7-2 CASSLPSFYGYTF TGTGCCAGCAGCTTGCCCAGCTTCTATGGCTACACCTTC
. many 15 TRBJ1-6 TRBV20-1 CSARIGGSYNSPLNF TGCAGTGCTAGAATCGGGGGCTCCTATAATTCACCCCTCAACTTT
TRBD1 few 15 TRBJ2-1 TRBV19 CASSPRQGPYNEQFF TGTGCCAGTAGTCCAAGACAGGGCCCCTACAATGAGCAGTTCTTC
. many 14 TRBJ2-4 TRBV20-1 CSARGGLAKNIQYF TGCAGTGCTAGAGGGGGGTTAGCCAAAAACATTCAGTACTTC
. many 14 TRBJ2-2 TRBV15 CATSRGGSPGELFF TGTGCCACCAGCAGAGGTGGCAGCCCCGGGGAGCTGTTTTTT
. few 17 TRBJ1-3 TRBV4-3 CASSQESGSLSGNTIYF TGCGCCAGCAGCCAAGAATCTGGCAGCTTATCTGGAAACACCATATATTTT
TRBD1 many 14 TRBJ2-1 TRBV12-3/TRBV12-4 CASSFSDRGNEQFF TGTGCCAGCAGTTTTTCGGACAGGGGGAATGAGCAGTTCTTC
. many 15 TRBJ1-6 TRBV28 CASSSRPKGDSPLHF TGTGCCAGCAGTTCCCGCCCTAAGGGCGATTCACCCCTCCACTTT
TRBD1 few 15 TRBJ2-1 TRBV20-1 CSLINPGQIATRKFF TGCAGCCTTATTAATCCGGGACAGATAGCGACAAGGAAGTTCTTC
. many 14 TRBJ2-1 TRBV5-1 CASSVQGSYNEQFF TGCGCCAGCAGCGTACAGGGTTCCTACAATGAGCAGTTCTTC
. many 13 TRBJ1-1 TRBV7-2 CASSRRTDREAFF TGTGCCAGCAGCAGACGGACAGACCGTGAAGCTTTCTTT
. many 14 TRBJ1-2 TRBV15 CATSRGDTSSGYTF TGTGCCACCAGCAGAGGGGACACTTCTAGCGGCTACACCTTC
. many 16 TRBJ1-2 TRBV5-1 CASSLAPAGEYYGYTF TGCGCCAGCAGCTTGGCCCCGGCAGGGGAGTACTATGGCTACACCTTC
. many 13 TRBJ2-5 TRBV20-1 CSARGPWGETQYF TGCAGTGCTAGAGGACCGTGGGGAGAGACCCAGTACTTC
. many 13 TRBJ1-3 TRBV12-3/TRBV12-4 CASSNRVGNTIYF TGTGCCAGCAGCAACAGGGTGGGAAACACCATATATTTT
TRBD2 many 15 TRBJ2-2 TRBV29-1 CSARGAGADTGELFF TGCAGCGCCCGAGGCGCGGGAGCGGACACCGGGGAGCTGTTTTTT
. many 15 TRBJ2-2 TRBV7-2 CASSLANGYTGELFF TGTGCCAGCAGCTTAGCGAACGGGTACACCGGGGAGCTGTTTTTT
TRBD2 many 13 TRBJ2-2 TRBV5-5 CASSRTSSGELFF TGTGCCAGCAGCCGGACTAGCAGCGGGGAGCTGTTTTTT
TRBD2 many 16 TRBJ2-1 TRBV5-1 CASSLSPSGSGNEQFF TGCGCCAGCAGCTTGAGTCCTAGCGGGAGTGGTAATGAGCAGTTCTTC
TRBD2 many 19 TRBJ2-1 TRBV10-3 CAISGSGTSGSFAYNEQFF TGTGCCATCAGCGGGTCAGGGACTAGCGGGAGTTTCGCCTACAATGAGCAGTTCTTC
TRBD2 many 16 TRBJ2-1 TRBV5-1 CASSMDLAGSYNEQFF TGCGCCAGCAGCATGGACCTAGCGGGCTCCTACAATGAGCAGTTCTTC
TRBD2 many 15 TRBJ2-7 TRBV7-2 CASSLMVAGFYEQYF TGTGCCAGCAGCTTAATGGTAGCGGGATTCTACGAGCAGTACTTC
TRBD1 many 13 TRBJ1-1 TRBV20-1 CSAKDRVNTEAFF TGCAGTGCTAAGGACAGGGTGAACACTGAAGCTTTCTTT
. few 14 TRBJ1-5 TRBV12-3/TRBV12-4 CASSPTWGNQPQHF TGTGCCAGCAGCCCGACATGGGGCAATCAGCCCCAGCATTTT
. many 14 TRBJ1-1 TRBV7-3 CASSLNKAGTEAFF TGTGCCAGCAGCTTAAATAAGGCGGGCACTGAAGCTTTCTTT
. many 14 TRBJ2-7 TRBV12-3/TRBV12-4 CASSLNGPRYEQYF TGTGCCAGCAGTTTAAACGGTCCTCGCTACGAGCAGTACTTC
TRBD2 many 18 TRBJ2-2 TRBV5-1 CASSQGNSGSANTGELFF TGCGCCAGCAGCCAAGGGAATAGCGGGAGTGCGAACACCGGGGAGCTGTTTTTT
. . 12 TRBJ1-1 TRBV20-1 CSARTGETEAFF TGCAGTGCTAGAACGGGGGAAACTGAAGCTTTCTTT
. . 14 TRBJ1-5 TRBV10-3 CAISESQRNQPQNF TGTGCCATCAGTGAGTCTCAGAGAAATCAGCCCCAGAATTTT
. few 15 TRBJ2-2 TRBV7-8 CASSLGSGNTGELFF TGTGCCAGCAGCTTAGGCAGCGGAAACACCGGGGAGCTGTTTTTT
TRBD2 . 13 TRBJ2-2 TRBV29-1 CSAKGLNTGELFF TGCAGCGCGAAGGGACTAAACACCGGGGAGCTGTTTTTT
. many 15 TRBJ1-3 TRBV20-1 CSAREAGRTGNTIYF TGCAGTGCTAGAGAGGCAGGAAGGACTGGAAACACCATATATTTT
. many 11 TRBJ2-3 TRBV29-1 CSVVMSQAQYF TGCAGCGTTGTCATGAGTCAGGCGCAGTATTTT
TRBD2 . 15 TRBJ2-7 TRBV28 CASNPTSGVSYEQYF TGTGCCAGCAACCCGACTAGCGGGGTCTCCTACGAGCAGTACTTC
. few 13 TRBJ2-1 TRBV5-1 CASSVLTRAEQFF TGCGCCAGCAGCGTTTTGACTAGAGCTGAGCAGTTCTTC
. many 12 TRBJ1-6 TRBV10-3 CAISDPNSPLHF TGTGCCATCAGCGATCCCAATTCACCCCTCCACTTT
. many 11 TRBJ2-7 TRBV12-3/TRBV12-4 CASSVRYEQYF TGTGCCAGCAGTGTCAGATACGAGCAGTACTTC
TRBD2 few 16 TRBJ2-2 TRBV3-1 CASSQESSGRSGELFF TGTGCCAGCAGCCAAGAGTCGAGCGGGAGGTCTGGGGAGCTGTTTTTT
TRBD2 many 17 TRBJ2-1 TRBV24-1 CATSGLSGASGLSEQFF TGTGCCACCAGTGGGCTTTCCGGTGCTAGCGGTTTGAGTGAGCAGTTCTTC